This TCR beta chain is drawn from a study of T cells in Graves' hyperthyroidism and ophthalmopathy. V shed 1 base, J shed 2 bases, and the junction held 7 bases outside the gene matches. The CDR3 runs 16 residues. Per the germline V gene, CDR1 is LNHDA and CDR2 is SQIVND (reference sequence). Only a few counts were recorded for this clonotype. The source material, RNA transcripts, was used to amplify TCR beta CDR3 regions. First-round RT-PCR of the TCR CDR3 relied on the HTBI primer set. TCRdb re-called the multiplex PCR reads with MiXCR, one entry per CDR3 protein. The data contain around 450,000 distinct CDR3 sequences, roughly an eighth of them singletons.

This TCR derives from a woman between 18 and 29 years old with Graves' hyperthyroidism. The chain couples TRBV19 to TRBJ1-2; 7 positions agree with TRBD1. Sequencing input: blood. The CDR3 region is CASSIGWDRKNYGYTF. The DNA for the CDR3 is TGTGCCAGTAGTATAGGTTGGGACAGAAAAAACTATGGCTACACCTTC.